These T cell receptor beta chains were read from a single sample in a study of CD8+CD57+ T cells in acquired aplastic anemia. TCRdb independently ran MiXCR on the reads; one entry per CDR3 protein. The table shows under 200,000 distinct CDR3 sequences, with approximately 48% occurring only once. The sample was sorted CD4+, CD8+, or CD8+CD57+ T cells (not recorded which) from PBMCs. The receptors were gathered from a human donor with aplastic anemia. CDR3s include the opening cysteine and the closing phenylalanine or tryptophan. D genes are given only for firm matches. Not all rows give a size; the values are once, few, many and, for expanded clones, a class.

abundance: many
d_gene: .
j_gene: TRBJ1-4
v_gene: TRBV20-1
CDR3aa: CSARGGNEKLFF
CDR3nt: TGCAGTGCTAGAGGAGGAAATGAAAAACTGTTTTTT

abundance: few
d_gene: .
j_gene: TRBJ2-3
v_gene: TRBV7-2
CDR3aa: CASSLAYTDTQYF
CDR3nt: TGTGCCAGCAGCTTAGCCTACACAGATACGCAGTATTTT

abundance: .
d_gene: TRBD1
j_gene: TRBJ2-1
v_gene: TRBV7-3
CDR3aa: CASSPPGGEQFF
CDR3nt: TGTGCCAGCAGCCCCCCAGGGGGAGAGCAGTTCTTC

abundance: many
d_gene: .
j_gene: TRBJ2-1
v_gene: TRBV20-1
CDR3aa: CSANTLKSGDEQFF
CDR3nt: TGCAGTGCTAATACCCTTAAGTCGGGCGATGAGCAGTTCTTC

abundance: many
d_gene: TRBD2
j_gene: TRBJ2-1
v_gene: TRBV2
CDR3aa: CASTSGYLGGNEQFF
CDR3nt: TGTGCCAGCACTAGCGGGTACTTAGGCGGCAATGAGCAGTTCTTC

abundance: many
d_gene: TRBD1
j_gene: TRBJ1-4
v_gene: TRBV5-8
CDR3aa: CASSSDRGDEKLFF
CDR3nt: TGTGCCAGCAGTTCCGACAGGGGTGATGAAAAACTGTTTTTT

abundance: .
d_gene: .
j_gene: TRBJ1-1
v_gene: TRBV7-9
CDR3aa: CASSLDEGLYTEAFF
CDR3nt: TGTGCCAGCAGCTTAGACGAGGGATTGTACACTGAAGCTTTCTTT

abundance: .
d_gene: .
j_gene: TRBJ2-4
v_gene: TRBV6-2/TRBV6-3
CDR3aa: CASRVPGGAKNIQYF
CDR3nt: TGTGCCAGCAGGGTCCCTGGTGGGGCCAAAAACATTCAGTACTTC

abundance: .
d_gene: .
j_gene: TRBJ2-2
v_gene: TRBV19
CDR3aa: CASTKQNTGELFF
CDR3nt: TGTGCCAGTACGAAACAGAACACCGGGGAGCTGTTTTTT

abundance: once
d_gene: .
j_gene: TRBJ2-2
v_gene: TRBV2
CDR3aa: CASSVLTTTGELFF
CDR3nt: TGTGCCAGCAGCGTACTTACAACCACCGGGGAGCTGTTTTTT

abundance: .
d_gene: TRBD1
j_gene: TRBJ1-2
v_gene: TRBV15
CDR3aa: CATSRDHRGYGYTF
CDR3nt: TGTGCCACCAGCAGAGATCACAGGGGCTATGGCTACACCTTC

abundance: few
d_gene: .
j_gene: TRBJ2-7
v_gene: TRBV2
CDR3aa: CASSRSGTRYEQYF
CDR3nt: TGTGCCAGCAGCCGATCCGGGACGCGGTACGAGCAGTACTTC

abundance: .
d_gene: .
j_gene: TRBJ1-5
v_gene: TRBV15
CDR3aa: CATSREEGFQPQHF
CDR3nt: TGTGCCACCAGCAGAGAAGAAGGGTTTCAGCCCCAGCATTTT

abundance: .
d_gene: TRBD2
j_gene: TRBJ2-7
v_gene: TRBV20-1
CDR3aa: CSARGLAGAASDEQYF
CDR3nt: TGCAGTGCTAGAGGGCTAGCGGGAGCTGCATCGGACGAGCAGTACTTC

abundance: few
d_gene: .
j_gene: TRBJ1-1
v_gene: TRBV20-1
CDR3aa: CSASGQVRTEAFF
CDR3nt: TGCAGTGCTAGTGGCCAGGTTAGGACTGAAGCTTTCTTT

abundance: .
d_gene: .
j_gene: TRBJ1-1
v_gene: TRBV7-9
CDR3aa: CASSLAGTEAFF
CDR3nt: TGTGCCAGCAGCTTGGCCGGCACTGAAGCTTTCTTT

abundance: .
d_gene: TRBD2
j_gene: TRBJ2-1
v_gene: TRBV15
CDR3aa: CATSRDPGGSYNEQFF
CDR3nt: TGTGCCACCAGCAGAGACCCCGGGGGGTCCTACAATGAGCAGTTCTTC

abundance: .
d_gene: .
j_gene: TRBJ2-2
v_gene: TRBV5-6
CDR3aa: CASSSDGGASTGELFF
CDR3nt: TGTGCCAGCAGCTCGGACGGGGGCGCGAGCACCGGGGAGCTGTTTTTT

abundance: .
d_gene: TRBD1
j_gene: TRBJ1-1
v_gene: TRBV25-1
CDR3aa: CASSEVDRSGAFF
CDR3nt: TGTGCCAGCAGTGAAGTGGACAGGTCTGGAGCTTTCTTT

abundance: .
d_gene: .
j_gene: TRBJ1-1
v_gene: TRBV25-1
CDR3aa: CASSELIGGNTEAFF
CDR3nt: TGTGCCAGCAGTGAATTAATAGGAGGGAACACTGAAGCTTTCTTT

abundance: .
d_gene: .
j_gene: TRBJ2-3
v_gene: TRBV5-1
CDR3aa: CASSLGFGGTDTQYF
CDR3nt: TGCGCCAGCAGCTTGGGGTTTGGGGGGACAGATACGCAGTATTTT

abundance: .
d_gene: .
j_gene: TRBJ1-1
v_gene: TRBV5-4
CDR3aa: CASSLVSGWSTEAFF
CDR3nt: TGTGCCAGCAGCTTGGTATCGGGATGGAGCACTGAAGCTTTCTTT

abundance: many
d_gene: .
j_gene: TRBJ1-1
v_gene: TRBV20-1
CDR3aa: CSASSGLLTEAFF
CDR3nt: TGCAGTGCTAGTTCAGGACTTCTCACTGAAGCTTTCTTT

abundance: .
d_gene: .
j_gene: TRBJ2-3
v_gene: TRBV5-5
CDR3aa: CASSLPGDGTDTQYF
CDR3nt: TGTGCCAGCAGCTTGCCAGGGGATGGCACAGATACGCAGTATTTT

abundance: .
d_gene: .
j_gene: TRBJ2-3
v_gene: TRBV7-9
CDR3aa: CASRGPFGTDTQCF
CDR3nt: TGTGCCAGCAGGGGACCTTTTGGCACAGATACGCAGTGTTTT

abundance: .
d_gene: .
j_gene: TRBJ1-5
v_gene: TRBV29-1
CDR3aa: CSVGGANNQPQHF
CDR3nt: TGCAGCGTAGGGGGGGCCAACAATCAGCCCCAGCATTTT

abundance: .
d_gene: TRBD1
j_gene: TRBJ2-7
v_gene: TRBV2
CDR3aa: CAHRDRGIYEQYF
CDR3nt: TGTGCCCACCGGGACAGGGGAATCTACGAGCAGTACTTC

abundance: many
d_gene: TRBD2
j_gene: TRBJ2-7
v_gene: TRBV27
CDR3aa: CASRLAPSSYEQYF
CDR3nt: TGTGCCAGCAGACTAGCGCCGAGCTCCTACGAGCAGTACTTC

abundance: many
d_gene: .
j_gene: TRBJ1-1
v_gene: TRBV6-5
CDR3aa: CASSLGPDTEAFF
CDR3nt: TGTGCCAGCAGCCTCGGACCGGACACTGAAGCTTTCTTT

abundance: .
d_gene: .
j_gene: TRBJ1-5
v_gene: TRBV7-2
CDR3aa: CASSVIDNQPQHF
CDR3nt: TGTGCCAGTAGCGTAATCGACAATCAGCCCCAGCATTTT

abundance: .
d_gene: TRBD1
j_gene: TRBJ1-4
v_gene: TRBV24-1
CDR3aa: CATSDPTGEDEKLFF
CDR3nt: TGTGCCACCAGTGATCCCACAGGGGAGGATGAAAAACTGTTTTTT

abundance: .
d_gene: TRBD2
j_gene: TRBJ2-1
v_gene: TRBV20-1
CDR3aa: CSARIGTSGVDEQFF
CDR3nt: TGCAGTGCTAGAATCGGGACTAGCGGGGTGGATGAGCAGTTCTTC

abundance: .
d_gene: .
j_gene: TRBJ2-7
v_gene: TRBV24-1
CDR3aa: CATSDRQPPPADEQYF
CDR3nt: TGTGCCACCAGTGACCGCCAGCCCCCGCCCGCTGACGAGCAGTACTTC

abundance: .
d_gene: .
j_gene: TRBJ1-5
v_gene: TRBV19
CDR3aa: CASSEGLGQPQHF
CDR3nt: TGTGCCAGTAGTGAGGGGCTCGGTCAGCCCCAGCATTTT

abundance: few
d_gene: TRBD1
j_gene: TRBJ2-3
v_gene: TRBV11-2
CDR3aa: CASSPQGRKDTQYF
CDR3nt: TGTGCCAGCAGCCCACAGGGGCGGAAAGATACGCAGTATTTT

abundance: .
d_gene: TRBD2
j_gene: TRBJ2-7
v_gene: TRBV10-2
CDR3aa: CASSGMGLAGGTYEQYF
CDR3nt: TGCGCCAGCAGTGGAATGGGACTAGCGGGGGGGACCTACGAGCAGTACTTC

abundance: few
d_gene: TRBD2
j_gene: TRBJ2-1
v_gene: TRBV10-3
CDR3aa: CAIRTSGDEQFF
CDR3nt: TGTGCCATCAGGACTAGCGGGGATGAGCAGTTCTTC

abundance: .
d_gene: .
j_gene: TRBJ1-1
v_gene: TRBV29-1
CDR3aa: CSVPSRGATEAFF
CDR3nt: TGCAGCGTTCCGTCAAGGGGTGCCACTGAAGCTTTCTTT

abundance: many
d_gene: .
j_gene: TRBJ2-2
v_gene: TRBV11-3
CDR3aa: CASSGRGPTNTGELFF
CDR3nt: TGTGCCAGCAGCGGCCGGGGACCCACGAACACCGGGGAGCTGTTTTTT

abundance: many
d_gene: .
j_gene: TRBJ1-3
v_gene: TRBV20-1
CDR3aa: CSAGQGRNTIYF
CDR3nt: TGCAGTGCTGGCCAGGGCCGGAACACCATATATTTT

abundance: many
d_gene: .
j_gene: TRBJ1-1
v_gene: TRBV29-1
CDR3aa: CSGRWGEAFF
CDR3nt: TGCAGCGGGAGGTGGGGAGAAGCTTTCTTT

abundance: many
d_gene: TRBD1
j_gene: TRBJ1-2
v_gene: TRBV6-5
CDR3aa: CASSYSGQGKYGYTF
CDR3nt: TGTGCCAGCAGTTACTCGGGACAGGGCAAATATGGCTACACCTTC

abundance: few
d_gene: .
j_gene: TRBJ1-5
v_gene: TRBV28
CDR3aa: CASSLIGNQPQHF
CDR3nt: TGTGCCAGCAGTTTAATCGGCAATCAGCCCCAGCATTTT

abundance: .
d_gene: TRBD1
j_gene: TRBJ1-2
v_gene: TRBV10-3
CDR3aa: CAITTGGHGYTF
CDR3nt: TGTGCCATCACCACAGGGGGCCATGGCTACACCTTC

abundance: many
d_gene: TRBD1
j_gene: TRBJ2-5
v_gene: TRBV4-3
CDR3aa: CASSQGTGEETQYF
CDR3nt: TGCGCCAGCAGCCAAGGGACAGGGGAGGAGACCCAGTACTTC

abundance: .
d_gene: TRBD1
j_gene: TRBJ1-1
v_gene: TRBV29-1
CDR3aa: CSVRDRGQGTEAFF
CDR3nt: TGCAGCGTAAGGGACAGGGGGCAGGGCACTGAAGCTTTCTTT

abundance: .
d_gene: TRBD1
j_gene: TRBJ1-6
v_gene: TRBV20-1
CDR3aa: CSAPGQAGSPLHF
CDR3nt: TGCAGTGCTCCGGGACAGGCCGGTTCACCCCTCCACTTT

abundance: many
d_gene: .
j_gene: TRBJ2-3
v_gene: TRBV12-3/TRBV12-4
CDR3aa: CASTYRRGTDTQYF
CDR3nt: TGTGCCAGCACCTACCGCAGGGGCACAGATACGCAGTATTTT

abundance: many
d_gene: .
j_gene: TRBJ1-6
v_gene: TRBV5-4
CDR3aa: CASSLWAVSSYNSPLHF
CDR3nt: TGTGCCAGCAGCTTGTGGGCAGTGAGCTCCTATAATTCACCCCTCCACTTT

abundance: .
d_gene: TRBD1
j_gene: TRBJ1-6
v_gene: TRBV20-1
CDR3aa: CSARDGGQGNSPLHF
CDR3nt: TGCAGTGCTAGAGATGGGGGACAGGGGAATTCACCCCTCCACTTT

abundance: .
d_gene: .
j_gene: TRBJ2-7
v_gene: TRBV28
CDR3aa: CASSRPHGGEDEQYF
CDR3nt: TGTGCCAGCAGTCGGCCCCACGGCGGGGAAGACGAGCAGTACTTC

abundance: .
d_gene: TRBD1
j_gene: TRBJ1-6
v_gene: TRBV10-3
CDR3aa: CAIRTGEAYNSPLHF
CDR3nt: TGTGCCATCAGGACAGGGGAGGCCTATAATTCACCCCTCCACTTT

abundance: .
d_gene: TRBD1
j_gene: TRBJ1-1
v_gene: TRBV15
CDR3aa: CATSGLGQGMNTEAFF
CDR3nt: TGTGCCACCAGCGGCCTCGGACAGGGGATGAACACTGAAGCTTTCTTT

abundance: .
d_gene: .
j_gene: TRBJ1-6
v_gene: TRBV29-1
CDR3aa: CSSPGRVPLHF
CDR3nt: TGCAGCTCACCGGGACGGGTACCCCTCCACTTT

abundance: .
d_gene: .
j_gene: TRBJ2-5
v_gene: TRBV15
CDR3aa: CATSRDMGTQETQYF
CDR3nt: TGTGCCACCAGCAGAGATATGGGGACCCAAGAGACCCAGTACTTC